This record looks at one T cell receptor (beta chain) sequence and its context. Its specificity is unknown. J gave up 5 bases and V 0 bases, and 2 bases lay outside the gene matches. The length of the CDR3 is 15 residues. Germline V gives CDR1 MNHEY, CDR2 SMNVEV (reference sequence). This sample stems from a study of graft-versus-host responses after intestinal transplantation. Data came from immunoSEQ multiplex PCR; TCRdb stores just in-frame clones and leaves some out. This sample has under 100,000 clones, with around 93% found just once. Study results and caveats: Marrow from the recipient contained GvH clones, some of which had appeared first in ileum or blood. Individuals carrying graft-donor T cell macrochimerism showed high graft-versus-host to host-versus-graft clonal ratios in allografts.

The receptor was derived from a human donor who was the organ donor for an intestinal transplant. The sample was unstimulated CD8+ T cells sorted from spleen or lymph node cells, taken before transplant. The genes are TRBV27 and TRBJ1-5, with 9 bases fitting TRBD1. This chain's CDR3 is CASSLSRTGDQPQHF. The CDR3 DNA follows: TGTGCCAGCAGTTTATCCCGGACAGGGGATCAGCCCCAGCATTTT.